Below are 15 T cell receptor beta chains sequenced from a single sample in a study of T-cell memory formation after mild COVID-19. TCRdb re-called the 5' RACE reads with MiXCR, one entry per CDR3 protein. In the table there are more than 150,000 distinct CDR3 sequences, around a sixth of which are singletons. The material sequenced was PBMCs or a T cell subset sorted from them (not recorded which). The receptors were sampled from a man between 18 and 35 years old who had mild COVID-19 (a few samples of this study predate the infection). Cell type and time point are not known.

On this clonotype itself: This clone may be a read error of a much larger clone one base away. The rearrangement joins TRBV20-1 to TRBJ2-6; D is unclear. CDR3 length equals 14 residues. CDR1 DFQATT and CDR2 SNEGSKA come from the germline V gene (reference sequence). The V gene lost 6 bases and the J gene lost 2 bases, with 11 bases spanning the gap. CDR3 residues: CSANAWAGANVLTF. The CDR3 bases are TGCAGTGCCAACGCCTGGGCTGGGGCCAACGTCCTGACTTTC.

This chain links TRBV7-9 with TRBJ2-4; 7 bases line up with TRBD1. The trim removed 4 bases at V and 5 bases at J, leaving 8 bases unmatched. The CDR3 extends over 15 amino acids. The V gene's germline CDR1 is SEHNR and CDR2 FQNEAQ (reference sequence). The CDR3 loop is CASSSTGAVENIQYF. The CDR3 DNA reads as TGTGCCAGCAGCTCAACAGGGGCGGTGGAAAACATTCAGTACTTC.

This chain uses TRBV12-3 or TRBV12-4 with TRBJ2-5; TRBD2 matches at 10 bases. This CDR3 region has 14 residues. The junction had 15 bases not matched to a gene; V was cut back by 7 bases and J by 13 bases. The CDR3 loop reads CASTLGASGGSPYF. CDR3 DNA sequence: TGTGCCAGCACCCTCGGGGCTAGCGGGGGTTCTCCGTACTTC.

The sample holds a few counts of this clonotype. The chain joins TRBV5-1 to TRBJ2-3, with 8 positions matching TRBD1. V trimming: 4 bases; J trimming: 0 bases; junction bases outside the gene matches: 7. CDR3 size: 16 residues. Per the germline V gene, CDR1 is SGHRS and CDR2 is YFSETQ. The chain's CDR3 is CASSKGQGGSTDTQYF. The CDR3, as DNA: TGCGCCAGCAGCAAAGGACAGGGAGGTAGCACAGATACGCAGTATTTT. The variable domain in full, completed from reference TRBV5-1 and TRBJ2-3, reads KAGVTQTPRYLIKTRGQQVTLSCSPISGHRSVSWYQQTPGQGLQFLFEYFSETQRNKGNFPGRFSGRQFSNSRSEMNVSTLELGDSALYLCASSKGQGGSTDTQYFGPGTRLTVL.

This clonotype has more than one count but fewer than ten. The V gene is TRBV10-3, the J gene TRBJ2-7; perhaps D is TRBD1 or TRBD2 (5 bases each). Germline loops: CDR1 ENHRY, CDR2 SYGVKD. The CDR3 totals 13 residues. V was trimmed by 6 bases and J by 6 bases, leaving 15 bases between them. DNA for the CDR3: TGTGCCATCAGCAGGGACGCCGGCGCCGAGCAGTACGTC. It codes for CAISRDAGAEQYV.

Only a few counts were recorded for this clonotype. The J gene is TRBJ1-2, the V gene TRBV4-3, with a weak D call TRBD1 (6 bases). CDR1 and CDR2 from the germline V gene are LGHNA and YSLEER. The V gene lost 0 bases and the J gene lost 7 bases, with 18 bases spanning the gap. The CDR3 loop spans 16 amino acids. The CDR3 DNA follows: TGCGCCAGCAGCCAAGATCTGGGGGGCGTTCTCTCTGGCTACACCTTC. It translates to CASSQDLGGVLSGYTF.

This clonotype was observed many times. The genes are TRBV5-1 and TRBJ1-1, with D uncertain. The CDR3 runs 13 residues. With 0 bases removed from V and 3 bases from J, the gap between germline ends came to 6 bases. The germline gives CDR1 SGHRS, CDR2 YFSETQ. The CDR3 sequence is CASSLGGDTEAFF. For the CDR3, the DNA is TGCGCCAGCAGCTTGGGGGGAGACACTGAAGCTTTCTTT.

The V gene is TRBV5-1, the J gene TRBJ1-4, with 12 bases aligning to TRBD1. This CDR3 has 17 amino acids. Per the germline V gene, CDR1 is SGHRS and CDR2 is YFSETQ. With 4 bases clipped from V and 10 bases from J, the junction kept 14 bases outside the gene matches. The CDR3 DNA sequence: TGCGCCAGCAGCCTGCAACCCCCCGGGACAGGGGGCGGAAAACTGTTTTTT. Protein product: CASSLQPPGTGGGKLFF.

The sample holds a few counts of this clonotype. V usage is TRBV29-1 and J usage is TRBJ1-2; 7 bases line up with TRBD1. The CDR3 runs to 12 residues. The ends lost 6 bases at V and 0 bases at J; junction bases unmatched: 1. Germline V CDR1 and CDR2: SQVTM, ANQGSEA. The CDR3 coding sequence is TGCAGCGTGCAGGGGGCTAACTATGGCTACACCTTC. Protein product: CSVQGANYGYTF.

The CDR3 region is CASSDSGTTYEQYF. The DNA of the CDR3 is TGTGCCAGCAGTGACAGCGGGACTACTTACGAGCAGTACTTC. This rearrangement joins TRBV6-6 to TRBJ2-7; 7 positions match TRBD2. Germline V lookup: CDR1 MNHNY, CDR2 SVGAGI (reference sequence). The V and J ends lost 5 bases and 4 bases, in that order; junction bases with no gene match: 8. The CDR3 runs to 14 residues.

J is TRBJ2-3 and V is TRBV7-2, with TRBD2 matching over 9 bases. V dropped 5 bases and J dropped 1; count of bases not matched to a gene: 7. CDR3 length: 16 residues. Germline assignment: CDR1 SGHTA and CDR2 FQGNSA. This CDR3 reads CASSRRAGGGTDTQYF. CDR3 sequence (DNA): TGTGCCAGCAGCCGCCGGGCGGGGGGGGGCACAGATACGCAGTATTTT.

This chain uses TRBV12-3 or TRBV12-4 with TRBJ2-1, with TRBD2 identical over 8 bases. V was clipped by 6 bases and J by 12 bases; unmatched bases: 13. The CDR3 sequence is 14 residues long. Here the CDR3 reads CASSTSGGRLRQFF. In nucleotides, the CDR3 is TGTGCCAGCAGCACAAGCGGGGGCCGATTACGGCAGTTCTTC.

This clonotype was observed a handful of times. The chain joins TRBV7-9 to TRBJ2-1, with D uncertain. V dropped 7 bases and J dropped 6 bases, with 10 bases sitting between them. From germline, CDR1 is SEHNR and CDR2 FQNEAQ (reference sequence). The CDR3 contains 12 residues. CDR3 in amino acids: CASTPGGNEQFF. CDR3 nucleotides: TGTGCCAGCACCCCGGGTGGCAATGAGCAGTTCTTC.

CDR3 region: CASSRQANYGYTF. CDR3 nucleotides: TGTGCCAGCAGCCGACAGGCTAACTATGGCTACACCTTC. The gene calls are TRBV7-6 and TRBJ1-2; TRBD1 might be the D (6 bases). CDR1 and CDR2 (germline): SGHVS, FNYEAQ. V gave up 5 bases and J gave up 0 bases, with 7 bases separating them. This CDR3 has 13 amino acids.

V is TRBV4-2 and J is TRBJ1-5; D is unclear. The CDR3 loop spans 14 amino acids. Germline CDR1 reads LGHNA; CDR2 reads YNFKEQ. Trimming left V 5 bases short and J 6 bases short, with 14 bases between. CDR3 region: CASSNSYKGQPQHF. CDR3 coding DNA: TGTGCCAGCAGCAACAGCTACAAGGGTCAGCCCCAGCATTTT.